This TCR beta chain came from a study of T-cell memory formation after mild COVID-19. Germline V gene lookup returns CDR1 SGHVS and CDR2 FQNEAQ. The CDR3 consists of 12 residues. The V end was cut by 5 bases, the J end by 14 bases, with 16 bases between. TCRdb re-called the 5' RACE reads with MiXCR, one entry per CDR3 protein. Here the sample spans 190,000 or so distinct CDR3 sequences, over 20% being singletons. Only a few counts were recorded for this clonotype. The sequencing sample was made of PBMCs or a T cell subset sorted from them (not recorded which). The rearrangement joins TRBV7-8 to TRBJ2-1; perhaps D is TRBD1 or TRBD2 (5 bases each). This clonotype was sampled from an adult woman who had mild COVID-19 (a few samples of this study predate the infection). Cell type and time point are not known. This CDR3 reads CASSVGYVGEFF. The CDR3, as DNA: TGTGCCAGCAGCGTCGGATACGTGGGGGAGTTCTTC.